The T cell receptor (beta chain) under discussion was sequenced for a study of blood T cell repertoires in COVID-19. Study-wide context: Acute-phase and convalescent COVID-19 samples originated in the United States, Italy and Spain. From T cells, B-cell-depleted T cells, or PBMCs came the material, which was cDNA or gDNA.

Clones were read by immunoSEQ multiplex PCR, and TCRdb kept only the in-frame ones, dropping some. The sample records 260,000 or so clones, approximately 90% being singletons. Everyone who took part was about 18 to 90 years old, and they came from about two dozen US areas. Cohorts were based on clinical histories the participants reported. The source is a woman between 40 and 50 years old with acute COVID-19. What was sequenced was PBMCs or T cells enriched from blood (not recorded which).

The CDR3 nucleotides read TGTGCCAGTAGTGCTAACCCAGGGGGACGGAGCAATCAGCCCCAGCATTTT. Translation: CASSANPGGRSNQPQHF. This rearrangement joins TRBV19 to TRBJ1-5, with 7 bases that match TRBD1. This CDR3 is built from 17 residues. The V gene end was trimmed by 5 bases and the J gene end by 1 base; junction bases not matched to a gene: 11. Germline values: CDR1 LNHDA, CDR2 SQIVND (reference sequence).